A single sample is the source of the 14 T cell receptor beta chains below, sequenced in a study of blood T cell repertoires in COVID-19. TCRdb's copy holds only in-frame clones and misses some; the assay was immunoSEQ multiplex PCR. The sample consists of 120,000 or so clones, roughly nine tenths of them appearing once. The source material was peripheral blood. These receptors all come from a man aged 70-80 years who had recovered from COVID-19.

Notes on this clone: Compared with germline, one end of the junction differs, possibly owing to a read error. V and J are TRBV9 and TRBJ2-1, with 9 positions matching TRBD1. The CDR3 totals 14 residues. The germline V gene encodes CDR1 SGDLS and CDR2 YYNGEE. CDR3 sequence: CSGQGILSGNEQFF. The CDR3 nucleotides read TGCTCAGGACAGGGGATCCTATCGGGGAATGAGCAGTTCTTC.

V is TRBV30 and J is TRBJ2-3, with a tentative D call TRBD2 (6 bases). The V and J ends lost 0 bases and 3 bases respectively, with 16 bases between them. The CDR3 has 16 residues. The V gene's germline CDR1 is GTSNPN and CDR2 SVGIG (reference sequence). The CDR3 region is CAWSVRFGGTTDTQYF. CDR3 sequence (DNA): TGTGCCTGGAGTGTACGGTTTGGGGGGACGACAGATACGCAGTATTTT. The full variable domain, in which reference TRBV30 and TRBJ2-3 provide the parts outside the CDR3, is SQTIHQWPATLVQPVGSPLSLECTVEGTSNPNLYWYRQAAGRGLQLLFYSVGIGQISSEVPQNLSASRPQDRQFILSSKKLLLSDSGFYLCAWSVRFGGTTDTQYFGPGTRLTVL.

The rearrangement uses TRBV29-1 and TRBJ2-7; 7 bases match TRBD1. Per the germline V gene, CDR1 is SQVTM and CDR2 is ANQGSEA. Unmatched junction bases numbered 9, after V lost 6 bases and J lost 4 bases. The CDR3 length is 13 residues. The CDR3 nucleotides are TGCAGCGTATCGGCCGGGACAGAGTACGAGCAGTACTTC. Translating gives CSVSAGTEYEQYF.

This chain connects TRBV18 to TRBJ1-2; D not certain. Trimming stripped 2 bases from V and 6 bases from J, with 10 bases between. The CDR3 extends over 13 amino acids. The germline gives CDR1 KGHSH, CDR2 LQKENI. The CDR3 loop is CASSPGSQHGYTF. As DNA, the CDR3 is TGTGCCAGCTCACCAGGGAGCCAACATGGCTACACCTTC.

This chain links TRBV18 with TRBJ2-2; weak D call: TRBD1 (5 bases). The V end was cut by 1 base, the J end by 3 bases, with 9 bases between. The CDR3 is made up of 15 amino acids. CDR1 KGHSH and CDR2 LQKENI come from the germline V gene. CDR3 amino acids: CASSPQQGDTGELFF. DNA of the CDR3: TGTGCCAGCTCACCACAGCAGGGCGACACCGGGGAGCTGTTTTTT.

The chain is built from TRBV30 and TRBJ1-1; no firm D call. CDR3 size: 13 residues. With 0 bases removed from V and 1 base from J, the gap between germline ends came to 6 bases. Per germline, CDR1 GTSNPN and CDR2 SVGIG (reference sequence). CDR3 loop: CAWSVQWNTEAFF. The CDR3 region has the DNA TGTGCCTGGAGTGTACAGTGGAACACTGAAGCTTTCTTT.

This clone showed up just a few times. The chain is built from TRBV5-4 and TRBJ2-2; possibly TRBD2 for D (6 bases). The CDR3 runs 13 residues. Germline CDR1 is SGHNT and CDR2 is YYREEE (reference sequence). Between the trimmed V and J ends, which lost 4 bases and 6 bases, there was a span of 10 bases. CDR3 in amino acids: CASSPPGAGELFF. The CDR3 DNA sequence: TGTGCCAGCAGCCCCCCGGGGGCCGGGGAGCTGTTTTTT.

The chain recombines TRBV4-3 with TRBJ2-5, with D possibly TRBD1 on 6 matching bases. This CDR3 is built from 15 residues. Germline CDR1 is LGHNA and CDR2 is YSLEER. Between the trimmed V and J ends, which lost 0 bases and 7 bases, there was a span of 15 bases. For the CDR3, the DNA is TGCGCCAGCAGCCAAGAGTGGGACACCTCAGGGACCCAGTACTTC. Residues: CASSQEWDTSGTQYF.

The rearrangement links TRBV9 to TRBJ1-2; tentatively, D is TRBD1 (5 bases). V gave up 4 bases and J gave up 8 bases, with 18 bases separating them. This CDR3 comprises 14 residues. Germline CDR1 reads SGDLS; CDR2 reads YYNGEE. The CDR3 DNA reads TGTGCCAGCAGCCCGGGGGAAGGGGCGGGCGGCTACACCTTC. It encodes CASSPGEGAGGYTF.

The chain uses TRBV6-2 or TRBV6-3 and TRBJ2-2; tentatively, D is TRBD2 (6 bases). CDR3 length: 15 residues. Germline CDR1 and CDR2: MNHEY and SVGEGT. V was trimmed by 7 bases and J by 5 bases, leaving 17 bases between them. The CDR3 sequence is CASNPPGVPTGELFF. The CDR3 coding sequence is TGTGCCAGCAACCCCCCGGGAGTTCCTACCGGGGAGCTGTTTTTT.

There are a few counts of this clone. This chain links TRBV4-3 with TRBJ2-5, with a tentative D call TRBD2 (6 bases). The CDR3 loop spans 15 amino acids. The germline V gene encodes CDR1 LGHNA and CDR2 YSLEER. Trimming took off 4 bases at V and 5 bases at J, with 17 bases between the two ends. The CDR3 reads CASSRSTGVGETQYF. In nucleotides, the CDR3 is TGCGCCAGCAGCCGCTCAACGGGGGTGGGGGAGACCCAGTACTTC.

The chain is built from TRBV7-2 and TRBJ1-1, with D hard to call. The CDR3 runs 12 residues. From germline, CDR1 is SGHTA and CDR2 FQGNSA. The V and J ends lost 3 bases and 8 bases respectively, with 10 bases between them. The CDR3 loop reads CASSFGWSEAFF. CDR3 DNA: TGTGCCAGCAGCTTCGGGTGGAGCGAAGCTTTCTTT.

This clone was seen only a few times. This rearrangement joins TRBV3-1 (or the pseudogene TRBV3-2) to TRBJ2-7; a possible D gene is TRBD2 (6 bases). This CDR3 region has 14 residues. The germline V and J ends were trimmed by 1 base and 3 bases, with 10 bases remaining between them. Germline V gives CDR1 LGHDT, CDR2 YNNKEL (reference sequence). CDR3 sequence: CASSQGGGDYEQYF. The CDR3 bases are TGTGCCAGCAGCCAAGGGGGCGGGGACTACGAGCAGTACTTC.

The gene calls are TRBV30 and TRBJ2-7, with 8 bases that match TRBD1. The V segment lost 5 bases and the J segment 0 bases; nucleotides outside the gene matches: 3. There are 13 residues in the CDR3. Germline V CDR1 and CDR2: GTSNPN, SVGIG (reference sequence). CDR3 bases: TGTGCCTGGGGGACAGGTGCCTCCTACGAGCAGTACTTC. Translated: CAWGTGASYEQYF.